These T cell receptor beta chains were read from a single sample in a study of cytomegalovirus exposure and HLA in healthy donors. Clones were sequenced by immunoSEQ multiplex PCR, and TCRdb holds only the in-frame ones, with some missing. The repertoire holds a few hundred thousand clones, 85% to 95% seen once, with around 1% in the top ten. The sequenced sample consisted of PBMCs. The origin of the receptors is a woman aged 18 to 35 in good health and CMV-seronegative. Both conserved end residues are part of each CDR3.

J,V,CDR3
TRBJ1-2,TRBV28,CASTGDLYGYTF
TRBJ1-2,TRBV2,CASSELDRTLSDYGYTF
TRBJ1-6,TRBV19,CASSIASGIGSPLHF
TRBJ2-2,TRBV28,CASSGLAVNTGELFF
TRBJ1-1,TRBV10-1,CASSAYRGEAFF
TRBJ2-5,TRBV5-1,CASSLILAGGLVATQYF
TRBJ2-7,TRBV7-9,CASSLPGLAGGKEQYF
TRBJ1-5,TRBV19,CASSGDRGDNQPQHF
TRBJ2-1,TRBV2,CASEREAHNEQFF
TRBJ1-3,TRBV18,CASSPLGTARTGNTIYF
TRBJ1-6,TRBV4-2,CASSQEQGSSYNSPLHF
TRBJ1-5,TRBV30,CAWSVGGAQPQHF
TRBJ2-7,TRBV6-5,CASSWGTSGQGEQYF
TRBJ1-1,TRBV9,CASSVGQENTEAFF
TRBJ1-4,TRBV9,CASSVSGRIRGQTNEKLFF
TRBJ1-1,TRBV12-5,CASVLAQSLLPNTEAFF
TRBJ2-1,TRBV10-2,CASGIAGGSYNEQFF
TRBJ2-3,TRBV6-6,CASRTSGNPGPDTQYF
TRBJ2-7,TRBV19,CASSIEYAFSGRSYEQYF
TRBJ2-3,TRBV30,CAWRVGQTTDTQYF
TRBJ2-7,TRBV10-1,CASSQGTGLYEQYF
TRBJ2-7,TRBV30,CAWSVWTRGTRNKPTNYEQYF
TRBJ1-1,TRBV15,CATSRPRTGYLNTEAFF
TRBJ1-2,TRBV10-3,CAIGAAQGYTF
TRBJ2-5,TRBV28,CASNKDRAFQETQYF
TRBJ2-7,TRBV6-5,CASRREGASYEQYF
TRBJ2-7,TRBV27,CASRLSGTSVYEQYF